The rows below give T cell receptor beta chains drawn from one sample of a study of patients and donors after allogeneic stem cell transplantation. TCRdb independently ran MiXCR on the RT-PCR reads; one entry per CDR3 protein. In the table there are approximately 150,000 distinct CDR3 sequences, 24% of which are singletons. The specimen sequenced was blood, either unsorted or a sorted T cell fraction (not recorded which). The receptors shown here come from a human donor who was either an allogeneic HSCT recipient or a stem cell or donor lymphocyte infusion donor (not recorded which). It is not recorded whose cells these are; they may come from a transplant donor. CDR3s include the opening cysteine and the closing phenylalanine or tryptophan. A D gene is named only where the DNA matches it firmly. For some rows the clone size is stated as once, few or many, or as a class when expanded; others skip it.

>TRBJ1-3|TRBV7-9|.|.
CASSPLATARVNTIYF
TGTGCCAGCAGCCCTCTTGCCACTGCGCGCGTAAACACCATATATTTT
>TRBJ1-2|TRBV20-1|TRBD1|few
CSADRVSGYTF
TGCAGTGCCGACAGGGTCTCTGGCTACACCTTC
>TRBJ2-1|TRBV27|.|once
CASRTGFPNEQFF
TGTGCCAGCAGAACAGGTTTCCCCAATGAGCAGTTCTTC
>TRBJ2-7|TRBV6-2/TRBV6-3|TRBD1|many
CASRETGDPLYYEQYF
TGTGCCAGCAGAGAAACAGGGGATCCCCTTTACTACGAGCAGTACTTC
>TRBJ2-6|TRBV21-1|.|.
CASSTRATGGSGANVLTF
TGTGCCAGCTCCACTAGGGCCACGGGGGGCTCTGGGGCCAACGTCCTGACTTTC
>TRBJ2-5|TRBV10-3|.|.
CAIRGAAGETQYF
TGTGCCATCAGGGGGGCAGCCGGAGAGACCCAGTACTTC
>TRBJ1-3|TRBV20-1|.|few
CSAPAQYSGNTIYF
TGCAGTGCTCCCGCCCAATACTCTGGAAACACCATATATTTT
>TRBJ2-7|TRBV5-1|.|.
CTSSSLGSSYEQYF
TGCACCAGCAGCTCCCTGGGGAGCTCCTACGAGCAGTACTTC
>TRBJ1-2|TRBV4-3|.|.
CASSQDGQGSYGYTF
TGCGCCAGCAGCCAAGACGGGCAGGGTAGCTATGGCTACACCTTC
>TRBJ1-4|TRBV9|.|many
CASSVGTPTGPRIEKLFF
TGTGCCAGCAGCGTAGGGACCCCGACAGGCCCTAGAATCGAAAAACTGTTTTTT
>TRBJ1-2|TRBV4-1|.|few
CASSQDPLGMDGYTF
TGCGCCAGCAGCCAAGATCCTCTGGGCATGGATGGCTACACCTTC
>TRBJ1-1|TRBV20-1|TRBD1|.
CMKQGANTEAFF
TGCATGAAACAGGGGGCTAACACTGAAGCTTTCTTT
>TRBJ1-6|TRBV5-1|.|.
CASSSVLGPDRDYNSPLHF
TGCGCCAGCAGCTCGGTACTGGGTCCCGACCGGGATTATAATTCACCCCTCCACTTT
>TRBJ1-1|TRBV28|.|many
CASSLLGVEAFF
TGTGCCAGCAGCCTCCTCGGAGTTGAAGCTTTCTTT
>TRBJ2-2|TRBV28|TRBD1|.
CASSFVGQGIHGELFF
TGTGCCAGCAGTTTCGTTGGACAGGGTATTCACGGGGAGCTGTTTTTT
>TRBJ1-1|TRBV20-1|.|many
CSASVARMNTEAFF
TGCAGTGCTAGCGTGGCGAGGATGAACACTGAAGCTTTCTTT
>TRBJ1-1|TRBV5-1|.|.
CASSLAGFDTEAFF
TGCGCCAGCAGCTTGGCGGGCTTTGACACTGAAGCTTTCTTT
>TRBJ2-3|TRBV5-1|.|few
CASSFITTGTFGDTQYF
TGCGCCAGCAGCTTTATCACCACAGGTACATTTGGAGATACGCAGTATTTT
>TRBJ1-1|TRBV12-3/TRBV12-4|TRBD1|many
CASSFGDRGGTEAFF
TGTGCCAGCAGTTTTGGGGACAGGGGTGGCACTGAAGCTTTCTTT
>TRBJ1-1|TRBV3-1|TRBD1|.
CASSTGGALSTEAFF
TGTGCCAGCAGCACAGGGGGCGCGTTGAGCACTGAAGCTTTCTTT
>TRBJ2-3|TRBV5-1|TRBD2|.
CASSLILAGGSSTDTQYF
TGCGCCAGCAGCCTGATACTAGCGGGGGGGAGCAGCACAGATACGCAGTATTTT
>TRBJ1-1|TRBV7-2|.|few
CASSPRIQPSEAFF
TGTGCCAGCAGCCCCCGCATCCAGCCCTCTGAAGCTTTCTTT
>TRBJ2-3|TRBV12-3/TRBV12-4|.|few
CASSLGRDTQYF
TGTGCCAGCAGTTTAGGTCGTGATACGCAGTATTTT
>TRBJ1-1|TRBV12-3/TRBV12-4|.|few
CASPFKLVDTEAFF
TGTGCCAGCCCGTTTAAGTTAGTAGACACTGAAGCTTTCTTT
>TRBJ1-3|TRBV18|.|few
CASSLDQRGNTIYF
TGTGCCAGCTCTCTAGACCAGAGGGGAAACACCATATATTTT
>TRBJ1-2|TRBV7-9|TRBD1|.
CASSDRDRVLSNYGYTF
TGTGCCAGCAGCGACCGGGACAGGGTGCTCTCTAACTATGGCTACACCTTC
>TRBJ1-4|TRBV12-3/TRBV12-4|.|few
CASQGFGNEKLFF
TGTGCCAGCCAGGGGTTTGGTAATGAAAAACTGTTTTTT
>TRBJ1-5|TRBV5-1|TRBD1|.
CASSSTNTGGAQPQHF
TGCGCCAGCAGCTCCACGAATACAGGGGGAGCCCAGCCCCAGCATTTT
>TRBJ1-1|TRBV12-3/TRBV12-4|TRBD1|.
CASSFQTGTTEAFF
TGTGCCAGCAGTTTCCAGACAGGGACCACTGAAGCTTTCTTT
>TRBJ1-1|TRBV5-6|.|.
CASSSDGNTEAFF
TGTGCCAGCAGCTCCGATGGGAACACTGAAGCTTTCTTT